The source of this T cell receptor beta chain is a study of shared clonotypes between healthy human individuals (dated by TCRdb to 2020 to 2022). Context from the whole study: Three men and a couple of women, aged 18 to 49 years, made up the cohort. To estimate repertoire size and how much clonotypes are shared between individuals, the study performed deep sequencing of blood TCR repertoires from five healthy adults. To increase sequencing depth and limit assay-specific biases, TCR repertoire library preparation and sequencing were carried out by different laboratories using diverse techniques. Each donor's leukapheresis produced roughly between roughly 0.85 and 9.5 billion PBMCs. What the study reported, not specific to this receptor: Because the study included only a small number of donors, the genetic and exposure-history diversity represented was limited. Pairwise subsampling led to the expectation that sequencing depth would affect the degree of clonotype sharing among donors. Sampling was restricted to blood, and TCR repertoires in tissue are likely to differ from TCR repertoires in blood.

The donors were healthy, HIV-negative adults who had no recently reported acute infections or vaccinations. Every donor was a Caucasian adult living in Nashville, Tennessee, USA. In the unsorted samples, 70 million to 95 million PBMCs were counted, and genomic DNA was extracted using the QIAamp DNA Blood Mini kit. After blood collection by leukapheresis, PBMCs were isolated using Ficoll-Histopaque density gradient centrifugation and then cryopreserved in the vapor phase of liquid nitrogen. As encoded in the germline V gene, CDR1 is MNHNS while CDR2 is SASEGT. Including the terminal cysteine and phenylalanine, the CDR3 comprises 13 residues. CDR3 DNA is the only sequence kept; it has 39 bases, read in frame from the first base. V loses 2 bases, J loses 0 bases, and the germline ends lie 5 bases apart. Concerning this clone: It lacks a known antigen. No per-base quality is available; no much larger clone lies one base away.

Using the deep immunoSEQ assay, TCR CDR3 regions were amplified from genomic DNA by multiplex PCR. Extracted genomic DNA from each cell subset was distributed evenly across all wells of several immunoSEQ 96-well plates, and each plate was treated as a replicate. For unsorted PBMC, each replicate PCR was loaded with approximately 320 ng genomic DNA, equivalent to 30,000 or so T cell genomes. Ten immunoSEQ deep assay plates were used to sequence unsorted PBMC genomic DNA. The purified libraries were quantified using a Qubit 3.0 fluorometer, sized with a Bioanalyzer 2100, and then quantified again using the KAPA Library Quantification kit. A separate single-read 150-cycle Illumina NextSeq 550 flow cell was used to sequence each immunoSEQ 96-well plate. The authors processed their data as follows. The immunoSEQ output contained only junctional sequences without quality scores, so filtering could not match that applied to full-length reads. Sequences were annotated with PyIR, a Python wrapper for IgBLAST v1.9, using IMGT germline references to assign V/J genes and CDR3. Reads were removed for weak V/J assignments (E-value above 1e-6), missing CDR3, stop codons, out-of-frame junctions, or ambiguous translated residues. V3J clonotypes were defined by identical inferred V gene, J gene, and CDR3 amino acid sequence. Percentage overlap between repertoires was computed as shared unique clonotypes divided by the size of the smaller repertoire. Repertoire richness was assessed with RTK rarefaction, the Chao1 estimator, and Recon v2.1 estimates of unobserved clonotypes. In its TCRdb copy, this immuneACCESS table keeps in-frame sequences only and misses some clones. Where compared with another copy, unresolved V genes explain less than half of these, and the others have no known cause. The V and J calls and the clone size are those of that table, but D and trimming were determined from the DNA. The sample includes some 490,000 clones, with about 78% observed a single time. The top ten clonotypes cover more than 10% of the sample.

Sequenced: PBMCs. The chain is assembled from TRBV6-1 and TRBJ2-7; the D gene cannot be resolved reliably. The TCR comes from a woman in her thirties or forties in good health. Some clones in this sample may be carry-over from other donors' samples. The CDR3 region reads CASSERSSYEQYF. The sequence in DNA is TGTGCCAGCAGTGAACGCAGCTCCTACGAGCAGTACTTC.